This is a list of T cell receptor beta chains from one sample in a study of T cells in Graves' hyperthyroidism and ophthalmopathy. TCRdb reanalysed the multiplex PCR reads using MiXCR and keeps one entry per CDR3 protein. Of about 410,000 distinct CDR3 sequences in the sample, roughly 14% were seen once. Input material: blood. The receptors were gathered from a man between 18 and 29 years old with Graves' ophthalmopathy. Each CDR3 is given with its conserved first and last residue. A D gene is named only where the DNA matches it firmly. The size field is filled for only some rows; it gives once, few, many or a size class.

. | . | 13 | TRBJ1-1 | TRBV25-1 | CASSVAGMEKAFF | TGTGCCAGCAGTGTAGCGGGAATGGAGAAAGCTTTCTTT
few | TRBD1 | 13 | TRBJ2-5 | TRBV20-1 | CSGKTGIEETQYF | TGCAGTGGTAAGACAGGGATTGAAGAGACCCAGTACTTC
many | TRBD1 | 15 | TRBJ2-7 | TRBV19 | CASSIEGQGFYEQYF | TGTGCCAGTAGTATCGAGGGACAGGGGTTCTACGAGCAGTACTTC
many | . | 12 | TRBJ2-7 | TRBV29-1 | CSVDAGSNEQYF | TGCAGCGTTGATGCAGGATCTAACGAGCAGTACTTC
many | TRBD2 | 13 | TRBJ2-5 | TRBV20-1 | CSASVGLAETQYF | TGCAGTGCTAGTGTAGGACTAGCGGAGACCCAGTACTTC
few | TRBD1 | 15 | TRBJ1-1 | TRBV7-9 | CASSLSGTGSTEAFF | TGTGCCAGCAGCTTATCCGGGACAGGGAGCACTGAAGCTTTCTTT
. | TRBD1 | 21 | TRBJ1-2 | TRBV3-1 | CASSQHGWSGDRGRLDYGYTF | TGTGCCAGCAGCCAACATGGATGGAGTGGGGACAGGGGGAGATTGGACTATGGCTACACCTTC
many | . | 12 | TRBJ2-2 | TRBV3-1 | CASSWRLGELFF | TGTGCCAGCAGCTGGCGTCTGGGGGAGCTGTTTTTT
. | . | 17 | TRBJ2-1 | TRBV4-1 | CASSQDRSGRFSYEQFF | TGCGCCAGCAGCCAAGACAGATCCGGTAGGTTTTCCTATGAGCAGTTCTTC
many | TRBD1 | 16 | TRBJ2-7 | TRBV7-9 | CASSPYGRGPSYEQYF | TGTGCCAGCAGCCCCTATGGTAGGGGGCCAAGCTACGAGCAGTACTTC
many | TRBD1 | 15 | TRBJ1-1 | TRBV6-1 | CASCTEEGAGTEAFF | TGTGCCAGCTGTACGGAGGAGGGGGCAGGGACTGAAGCTTTCTTT
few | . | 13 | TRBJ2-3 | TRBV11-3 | CASSSAMRGTQYF | TGTGCCAGCAGCTCAGCCATGAGGGGTACGCAGTATTTT
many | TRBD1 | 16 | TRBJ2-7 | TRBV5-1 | CASSLYPGQGLDEQYF | TGCGCCAGCAGCTTATATCCGGGACAGGGCCTGGACGAGCAGTACTTC
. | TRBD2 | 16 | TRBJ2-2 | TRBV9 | CASSTGTSGNTGELFF | TGTGCCAGCAGCACAGGGACTAGCGGAAACACCGGGGAGCTGTTTTTT
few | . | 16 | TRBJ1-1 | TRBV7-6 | CASSPRSTSGEAEAFF | TGTGCCAGCAGCCCCCGGTCTACCTCTGGGGAGGCTGAAGCTTTCTTT
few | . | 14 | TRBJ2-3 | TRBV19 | CASIGWREGDTQYF | TGTGCCAGTATCGGGTGGAGAGAGGGAGATACGCAGTATTTT